This TCR beta chain was sequenced during a study of cytomegalovirus exposure and HLA in healthy donors. Study outcomes and limitations: The authors reported that TCR beta sequences could predict HLA-A and HLA-B alleles. These predictions were accurate for most subjects in the first cohort. Associated with cytomegalovirus, according to the listing, were approximately 160 TCR beta chains.

Primers: 60 Vbeta forward and 13 Jbeta reverse. Measured with immunoSEQ multiplex PCR; TCRdb has only the in-frame clones, and not every one. Of approximately 130,000 clones in the sample, around 77% were seen once. A note on this clone: Antigen: not known.

Regarding donors, all were healthy bone marrow donors. Donors were ostensibly healthy at sampling, although undocumented immune exposures were probable. Germline V gene lookup returns CDR1 MNHEY and CDR2 SVGAGI. The CDR3 length is 14 residues. V lost 6 bases and J lost 7; bases outside the gene matches: 5. Sequences were obtained from PBMCs. This sequence originates from a man between 45 and 60 years old in good health and CMV-seronegative. The V and J genes are TRBV6-5 and TRBJ2-2, with 10 bases aligning to TRBD2. DNA for the CDR3: TGTGCCAGCAGCTATGGACTAGCGGTCGGGGAGCTGTTTTTT. Amino acid sequence: CASSYGLAVGELFF.